These T cell receptor beta chains were read from a single sample in a study of T cell responses to AZD1222 COVID-19 vaccine. Produced via immunoSEQ multiplex PCR; TCRdb's table is partial and in-frame only. This table holds 150,000 or so clones, approximately 93% found once. Specimen: peripheral blood, collected on day 0 of AZD1222 vaccination. The receptors derive from an adult in good health. The CDR3 runs from the conserved cysteine through the conserved F or W. D genes are given only for firm matches. The size field is filled for only some rows; it gives once, few, many or a size class.

V: TRBV19
J: TRBJ1-1
size: once
D: .
DNA: TGTGCCAGTAGTATAACCGAGCCGCCCTGGAGCACTGAAGCTTTCTTT
CDR3: CASSITEPPWSTEAFF

V: TRBV7-9
J: TRBJ1-4
size: .
D: .
DNA: TGTGCCGAAGAGGACAAAGACGATGAAAAACTGTTTTTT
CDR3: CAEEDKDDEKLFF

V: TRBV6-2/TRBV6-3
J: TRBJ2-7
size: .
D: .
DNA: TGTGCCAGCAGTGGGGGATTTGGCTACGAGCAGTACTTC
CDR3: CASSGGFGYEQYF

V: TRBV9
J: TRBJ1-1
size: .
D: .
DNA: TGTGCCAGCAGCGGCTTGGGGGGGTCTCTCACTGAAGCTTTCTTT
CDR3: CASSGLGGSLTEAFF

V: TRBV9
J: TRBJ2-1
size: once
D: .
DNA: TGTGCCAGCAGCGTCGGAGGGCACAATGAGCAGTTCTTC
CDR3: CASSVGGHNEQFF

V: TRBV11-3
J: TRBJ1-6
size: .
D: .
DNA: TGTGCCAGCAGCTGGGCCGACAGAGGGACTTCTAATTCACCCCTCCACTTT
CDR3: CASSWADRGTSNSPLHF

V: TRBV2
J: TRBJ1-1
size: .
D: .
DNA: TGTGCCAGCAGTGAATCCGGGACTTCGGGCACTGAAGCTTTCTTT
CDR3: CASSESGTSGTEAFF

V: TRBV6-5
J: TRBJ1-5
size: .
D: .
DNA: TGTGCCAGCAGTTACGGGGAGGGTCAGCCCCAGCATTTT
CDR3: CASSYGEGQPQHF

V: TRBV18
J: TRBJ1-4
size: .
D: .
DNA: TGTGCCAGCTCACCGGACCTTACCGAAAAACTGTTTTTT
CDR3: CASSPDLTEKLFF

V: TRBV6-5
J: TRBJ1-1
size: .
D: .
DNA: TGTGCCAGCAGTTACTCATCAGGGGCCGGGGCTGAAGCTTTCTTT
CDR3: CASSYSSGAGAEAFF

V: TRBV11-2
J: TRBJ1-1
size: .
D: .
DNA: TGTGCCAGCAGCTTACGCTATGGGCAGGCGGAAGCTTTCTTT
CDR3: CASSLRYGQAEAFF

V: TRBV2
J: TRBJ1-5
size: .
D: TRBD1
DNA: TGTGCCAGCAGAGCCGGACAGGGGGATCAGCCCCAGCATTTT
CDR3: CASRAGQGDQPQHF

V: TRBV2
J: TRBJ1-3
size: .
D: TRBD1
DNA: TGTGCCAGCAGTTCTAGTGCCGGGACAGCCTCTGGAAACACCATATATTTT
CDR3: CASSSSAGTASGNTIYF

V: TRBV4-3
J: TRBJ2-3
size: .
D: .
DNA: TGCGCCAGCAGCCAAGGCACGACTCCGCTGGCAGATACGCAGTATTTT
CDR3: CASSQGTTPLADTQYF

V: TRBV25-1
J: TRBJ1-2
size: .
D: TRBD1
DNA: TGTGCCAGCAGTGATCCAAGACAGGGTGATGACTATGGCTACACCTTC
CDR3: CASSDPRQGDDYGYTF

V: TRBV5-8
J: TRBJ2-7
size: .
D: .
DNA: TGTGCCAGCAGCTTGGGTGGTTGGGGAACCTACGAGCAGTACTTC
CDR3: CASSLGGWGTYEQYF

V: TRBV24-1
J: TRBJ1-3
size: .
D: .
DNA: TGTGCCACCGAGTCTGGAAACACCATATATTTT
CDR3: CATESGNTIYF

V: TRBV4-3
J: TRBJ2-2
size: .
D: TRBD2
DNA: TGCGCCAGCAGCAAACTAGCGGGGAACACCGGGGAGCTGTTTTTT
CDR3: CASSKLAGNTGELFF

V: TRBV10-1
J: TRBJ2-1
size: .
D: TRBD2
DNA: TGCGCCAGCAGTGATCCTGGACTAGCGGGAGATGAGCAGTTCTTC
CDR3: CASSDPGLAGDEQFF

V: TRBV11-3
J: TRBJ1-1
size: .
D: .
DNA: TGTGCCAGCAGCTTAAGCCCGAACACTGAAGCTTTCTTT
CDR3: CASSLSPNTEAFF

V: TRBV5-1
J: TRBJ1-1
size: .
D: .
DNA: TGCGCCAGCAGCTTGACAGCTATGAACACTGAAGCTTTCTTT
CDR3: CASSLTAMNTEAFF

V: TRBV27
J: TRBJ1-2
size: .
D: .
DNA: TGTGCCAGCAGCCCCATGGGGGCGGGGTACTATGGCTACACCTTC
CDR3: CASSPMGAGYYGYTF

V: TRBV30
J: TRBJ1-2
size: .
D: TRBD1
DNA: TGTGCCTGGACTCGATCCCGGTGGGGGACAGGGTTCAACCCCGGCTATGGCTACACCTTC
CDR3: CAWTRSRWGTGFNPGYGYTF

V: TRBV15
J: TRBJ1-2
size: .
D: TRBD1
DNA: TGTGCCACCAGCAGGGAGACAGGGGGGGTTTTCTACACCTTC
CDR3: CATSRETGGVFYTF

V: TRBV12-3/TRBV12-4
J: TRBJ1-5
size: .
D: .
DNA: TGTGCCAGCAGTTTTGGGGTCAATCAGCCCCAGCATTTT
CDR3: CASSFGVNQPQHF

V: TRBV5-1
J: TRBJ1-4
size: .
D: TRBD1
DNA: TGCGCCAGCAGCGAACAGGGGACTAATGAAAAACTGTTTTTT
CDR3: CASSEQGTNEKLFF

V: TRBV28
J: TRBJ1-2
size: few
D: .
DNA: TGTGCCAGCGCCGTTCGCGCCTTCACTACCGGGGTAGGGTATGGCTACACCTTC
CDR3: CASAVRAFTTGVGYGYTF

V: TRBV5-8
J: TRBJ1-5
size: .
D: TRBD1
DNA: TGTGCCAGCAGCTCAACAGGGGTTCGGAATCAGCCCCAGCATTTT
CDR3: CASSSTGVRNQPQHF

V: TRBV10-2
J: TRBJ2-4
size: .
D: TRBD1
DNA: TGCGCCAGCATTAGGGACAGGGCCCAGAGTCTAGCCAAAAACATTCAGTACTTC
CDR3: CASIRDRAQSLAKNIQYF

V: TRBV12-3/TRBV12-4
J: TRBJ1-1
size: .
D: .
DNA: TGTGCCAGCAGTTTGTGGACCACTGAAGCTTTCTTT
CDR3: CASSLWTTEAFF

V: TRBV7-2
J: TRBJ1-2
size: .
D: TRBD1
DNA: TGTGCCAGCAGCCCCCCCGGGACAGTAACCTATGGCTACACCTTC
CDR3: CASSPPGTVTYGYTF

V: TRBV19
J: TRBJ1-2
size: once
D: TRBD1
DNA: TGTGCCAGTAATTACAGGGGGCGAGACTATGGCTACACCTTC
CDR3: CASNYRGRDYGYTF

V: TRBV12-3/TRBV12-4
J: TRBJ1-1
size: .
D: TRBD1
DNA: TGTGCCAGCACCGGACAGGGGGACACTGAAGCTTTCTTT
CDR3: CASTGQGDTEAFF

V: TRBV4-2
J: TRBJ2-3
size: .
D: TRBD2
DNA: TGTGCCAGCAGCCTACAAGGACTAGCGCCGCTCACAGATACGCAGTATTTT
CDR3: CASSLQGLAPLTDTQYF

V: TRBV6-2/TRBV6-3
J: TRBJ2-7
size: few
D: .
DNA: TGTGCCAGCAGCCGCCGGGAGCGGACCCTCGGCTACGAGCAGTACTTC
CDR3: CASSRRERTLGYEQYF

V: TRBV7-3
J: TRBJ2-7
size: .
D: TRBD1
DNA: TGTGCCAGCAGCTCAGGTCCCGGGACAGAAATCTCCTACGAGCAGTACTTC
CDR3: CASSSGPGTEISYEQYF

V: TRBV3-1/TRBV3-2
J: TRBJ1-3
size: .
D: .
DNA: TGTGCCAGCAGCCAAACGGGCTTTGGAAACACCATATATTTT
CDR3: CASSQTGFGNTIYF

V: TRBV5-8
J: TRBJ1-1
size: .
D: TRBD1
DNA: TGTGCCAGCAGCTTGGCAGGGGGCGCGGGGTCCAACACTGAAGCTTTCTTT
CDR3: CASSLAGGAGSNTEAFF

V: TRBV10-3
J: TRBJ1-2
size: .
D: .
DNA: TGTGCCATCAGCCCCCTAGGGGCCCATAACTATGGCTACACCTTC
CDR3: CAISPLGAHNYGYTF

V: TRBV10-2
J: TRBJ1-2
size: .
D: TRBD1
DNA: TGCGCCAGCAGTGACGTACGACAGGGACTCTATGGCTACACCTTC
CDR3: CASSDVRQGLYGYTF

V: TRBV4-2
J: TRBJ2-7
size: .
D: .
DNA: TGTGCCAGCAGCCAGCCTGGGGGGACCGCTCCAGGAGAGCAGTACTTC
CDR3: CASSQPGGTAPGEQYF

V: TRBV28
J: TRBJ2-5
size: .
D: .
DNA: TGTGCCAGCAGTTTTTACCAGCCGGGGATGGAGACCCAGTACTTC
CDR3: CASSFYQPGMETQYF

V: TRBV21-1
J: TRBJ2-2
size: .
D: .
DNA: TGTGCCAGCAGTCCCGGACAGGGCACCGGGGAGCTGTTTTTT
CDR3: CASSPGQGTGELFF

V: TRBV5-5
J: TRBJ1-2
size: .
D: .
DNA: TGTGCCAGCAGCTTGATGCTGGACAGCCTTTCGAGAAACTATGGCTACACCTTC
CDR3: CASSLMLDSLSRNYGYTF

V: TRBV24-1
J: TRBJ1-2
size: .
D: .
DNA: TGTGCCACCAGTCGGACCGGGAGTAAATATGGCTACACCTTC
CDR3: CATSRTGSKYGYTF

V: TRBV19
J: TRBJ1-2
size: .
D: TRBD1
DNA: TGTGCCAGTAGTATTTGGAAGGGGGCTTCTAACTATGGCTACACCTTC
CDR3: CASSIWKGASNYGYTF

V: TRBV5-1
J: TRBJ1-6
size: .
D: .
DNA: TGCGCCAGCACCAGCAAATCGGGTTCACCCCTCCACTTT
CDR3: CASTSKSGSPLHF

V: TRBV5-1
J: TRBJ2-2
size: .
D: TRBD1
DNA: TGCGCCAGCAGCCTATCCGGGACAGCTACAACCGGGGAGCTGTTTTTT
CDR3: CASSLSGTATTGELFF

V: TRBV11-2
J: TRBJ1-4
size: .
D: .
DNA: TGTGCCAGCAGCTTTTCGACAGGCGAGGAAGAAAAACTGTTTTTT
CDR3: CASSFSTGEEEKLFF

V: TRBV19
J: TRBJ1-5
size: .
D: .
DNA: TGTGCCAGTATCCCGGGCAGGGCGGGTCAGCCCCAGCATTTT
CDR3: CASIPGRAGQPQHF

V: TRBV10-3
J: TRBJ1-6
size: .
D: TRBD1
DNA: TGTGCCATCACGGACAGGGCTAATTCACCCCTCCACTTT
CDR3: CAITDRANSPLHF